The 21 T cell receptor beta chains presented below share a single source sample, sequenced in a study of shared clonotypes between healthy human individuals. The data were produced by immunoSEQ multiplex PCR, yet TCRdb's version contains in-frame clones alone and is incomplete. The data contain around 500,000 clones, less than 80% of them singletons. The source material was PBMCs. The receptors here all came from a woman in her thirties or forties in good health. Some clones in this sample may be carry-over from other donors' samples.

The chain links TRBV6-1 to TRBJ2-1, with TRBD2 identical over 10 bases. Unmatched junction bases numbered 12, after V lost 2 bases and J lost 8 bases. Germline CDR1 reads MNHNS; CDR2 reads SASEGT. This CDR3 contains 17 residues. CDR3 loop: CASSEFASGSGWDEQFF. The CDR3 DNA follows: TGTGCCAGCAGTGAATTTGCTAGCGGGAGTGGGTGGGATGAGCAGTTCTTC.

The V gene is TRBV5-5, the J gene TRBJ1-3, with 9 bases lining up with TRBD1. Unmatched junction bases numbered 2, after V lost 5 bases and J lost 2 bases. Looked up from germline, CDR1 is SGHKS and CDR2 is YYEKEE (reference sequence). The CDR3 consists of 14 residues. CDR3 bases: TGTGCCAGCAGACAGGGGGCGGCTGGAAACACCATATATTTT. Translation: CASRQGAAGNTIYF.

V usage is TRBV28 and J usage is TRBJ1-4, with D perhaps matching TRBD1 (5 bases). Trimming cost V 6 bases and J 0 bases, with 14 bases left between them. CDR1 and CDR2 (germline): MDHEN, SYDVKM. The CDR3 is made up of 16 amino acids. CDR3 nucleotide sequence: TGTGCCAGCAGCCCGGGACTCAGTACAACTAATGAAAAACTGTTTTTT. This codes for CASSPGLSTTNEKLFF. Based on the CDR3 plus reference TRBV28 and TRBJ1-4, the full variable domain is DVKVTQSSRYLVKRTGEKVFLECVQDMDHENMFWYRQDPGLGLRLIYFSYDVKMKEKGDIPEGYSVSREKKERFSLILESASTNQTSMYLCASSPGLSTTNEKLFFGSGTQLSVL.

This clone showed up just a few times. One end of the junction fails to match germline, which may point to a read error. The V gene is TRBV29-1, the J gene TRBJ1-1; the D gene is possibly TRBD1 (5 bases). Germline CDR1 and CDR2: SQVTM and ANQGSEA. The CDR3 has 12 residues. Here the CDR3 reads CSVEPGGTGAFF. The CDR3 DNA sequence: TGCAGCGTTGAGCCGGGGGGAACTGGAGCTTTCTTT.

This clone was detected only a few times. The chain is built from TRBV10-2 and TRBJ1-1; TRBD1 is a possible D gene (6 bases). Germline-derived CDR1 and CDR2 are WSHSY and SAAADI. Trimming left V 4 bases short and J 1 base short, with 7 bases between. This CDR3 region has 13 residues. DNA of the CDR3: TGCGCCAGCAGTGGGGGGCCGAACACTGAAGCTTTCTTT. This translates into CASSGGPNTEAFF.

The chain employs TRBV11-2 and TRBJ2-7; the match to TRBD2 covers 11 bases. V shed 1 base and J 6 bases; nucleotides not matched to a gene: 14. This CDR3 is built from 18 residues. CDR1 and CDR2 (germline): SGHAT, FQNNGV. The CDR3 nucleotides are TGTGCCAGCAGCTTAGTCCTAAATGTAGCGGGAGGGCGGGTCGAGCAGTACTTC. Protein sequence: CASSLVLNVAGGRVEQYF. The full variable domain, with the rest looked up from reference TRBV11-2 and TRBJ2-7, is EAGVAQSPRYKIIEKRQSVAFWCNPISGHATLYWYQQILGQGPKLLIQFQNNGVVDDSQLPKDRFSAERLKGVDSTLKIQPAKLEDSAVYLCASSLVLNVAGGRVEQYFGPGTRLTVT.

The J gene is TRBJ1-2, the V gene TRBV5-4, with 9 bases identical to TRBD1. CDR3 length: 15 residues. Germline lookup yields CDR1 SGHNT and CDR2 YYREEE (reference sequence). Trimming took 4 bases from V and 3 from J; bases not matched to a gene: 7. This CDR3 reads CASSIGQGSDYGYTF. In DNA, the CDR3 is TGTGCCAGCAGCATCGGACAGGGGTCGGACTATGGCTACACCTTC.

V gene TRBV27 combines with J gene TRBJ1-5; maybe TRBD1 (5 bases). Germline CDR1 is MNHEY and CDR2 is SMNVEV (reference sequence). CDR3 length: 13 amino acids. V was trimmed by 4 bases and J by 4 bases, leaving 8 bases between them. As DNA, the CDR3 is TGTGCCAGCAGTTACGGACAAAATCAGCCCCAGCATTTT. It translates to CASSYGQNQPQHF.

This chain connects TRBV2 to TRBJ2-1; TRBD1 aligns across 8 bases. V lost 7 bases and J lost 9; bases outside the gene matches: 8. The CDR3 length is 13 residues. The germline CDR1 and CDR2 sequences are SNHLY and FYNNEI. CDR3 sequence reads: CASNRDRRSEQFF. The CDR3 nucleotides are TGTGCCAGCAACCGGGACAGGAGAAGTGAGCAGTTCTTC.

The chain employs TRBV9 and TRBJ1-4; TRBD1 matches 9 bases. CDR1 SGDLS and CDR2 YYNGEE come from the germline V gene. With 3 bases clipped from V and 7 bases from J, the junction kept 7 bases outside the gene matches. The CDR3 contains 15 residues. The CDR3 nucleotides are TGTGCCAGCAGCGAACCGGGACAGGGTCGTGAAAAACTGTTTTTT. Its translation: CASSEPGQGREKLFF.

This clone appeared a few times. The DNA for the CDR3 is TGCGCCAGCAGCTTGGACAGGGTAGAAACTGAAGCTTTCTTT. This sequence encodes CASSLDRVETEAFF. V and J are TRBV5-1 and TRBJ1-1; tentative D call: TRBD1 (6 bases). The germline gives CDR1 SGHRS, CDR2 YFSETQ. The CDR3 is 14 amino acids. V lost 0 bases and J 5 bases, leaving 11 bases between the germline ends.

The chain joins TRBV2 to TRBJ1-4; the D is unclear. This CDR3 is built from 14 residues. Trimming shortened V by 3 bases and J by 8 bases, and 13 bases separated the two germline ends. CDR1 and CDR2 (germline): SNHLY, FYNNEI. The CDR3 region has the DNA TGTGCCAGCAGTGACCGGGTTAGGGCGGAAAAACTGTTTTTT. Protein sequence: CASSDRVRAEKLFF.

Written as DNA, the CDR3 is TGCGCCAGCAGCCTAGCGGGACAGGGCCCCTACGAGCAGTACTTC. Its protein is CASSLAGQGPYEQYF. The rearrangement uses TRBV4-3 and TRBJ2-7; possibly TRBD1 for D (9 bases). The CDR3 has 15 amino acids. CDR1 and CDR2 (germline): LGHNA, YSLEER. Trimming removed 4 bases at V and 2 bases at J, with 15 bases between.

The sample holds a few counts of this clone. This sequence joins TRBV10-1 and TRBJ1-1; possible D gene TRBD1, 5 bases. V was pared by 4 bases and J by 5 bases, with 14 bases between. Looked up from germline, CDR1 is WNHNN and CDR2 is SYGVQD (reference sequence). The CDR3 is 14 residues long. CDR3 sequence: CASSVRPGGTEAFF. In nucleotides, the CDR3 is TGCGCCAGCAGTGTCAGACCCGGGGGGACTGAAGCTTTCTTT.

The J gene is TRBJ1-6, the V gene TRBV25-1; D is ambiguous. Per germline, CDR1 MGHDK and CDR2 SYGVNS. Trimming removed 3 bases at V and 0 bases at J, with 6 bases between. The CDR3 consists of 15 residues. CDR3 sequence: CASSEGSSYNSPLHF. The DNA of the CDR3 is TGTGCCAGCAGTGAGGGGAGCTCCTATAATTCACCCCTCCACTTT.

V usage is TRBV7-3 and J usage is TRBJ2-7; D remains unclear. V lost 8 bases and J 2 bases, leaving 7 bases between the germline ends. This CDR3 region has 11 residues. Germline loops: CDR1 SGHTA, CDR2 FQGTGA. The CDR3 loop reads CASRAPYEQYF. CDR3 sequence (DNA): TGTGCCAGCCGTGCTCCCTACGAGCAGTACTTC.

This clone was recorded once. This chain uses TRBV9 with TRBJ2-3; a possible D gene is TRBD2 (5 bases). The CDR3 runs 15 residues. Germline-derived CDR1 and CDR2 are SGDLS and YYNGEE. Trimming shortened V by 2 bases and J by 1 base, and 11 bases separated the two germline ends. The CDR3 protein is CASSVKERRTDTQYF. The CDR3 nucleotides are TGTGCCAGCAGCGTCAAAGAGCGGCGCACAGATACGCAGTATTTT.

This sequence joins TRBV5-8 and TRBJ2-5; possibly TRBD2 for D (6 bases). Germline V gene sequence: CDR1 SGHTS, CDR2 YDEGEE. Trimming pared 5 bases from V and 11 bases from J, leaving 16 bases between. This CDR3 region has 12 residues. CDR3 residues: CASRGGAYEQYF. As DNA, the CDR3 is TGTGCCAGCAGGGGGGGTGCTTATGAGCAGTACTTC.

Written as DNA, the CDR3 is TGTGCCAGCAGCCCCTCGGGGGGCAACTACGAGCAGTACTTC. Translation gives CASSPSGGNYEQYF. The chain has TRBV6-5 and TRBJ2-7; D is perhaps TRBD2 (7 bases). Per the germline V gene, CDR1 is MNHEY and CDR2 is SVGAGI. This CDR3 spans 14 amino acids. Trimming cost V 6 bases and J 3 bases, with 15 bases left between them.

This clone was found a few times. The V gene is TRBV11-3, the J gene TRBJ2-3, with TRBD1 identical over 9 bases. V gave up 5 bases and J gave up 2 bases; unmatched junction bases: 8. In germline, CDR1 is SGHNT, CDR2 YENEEA. CDR3 size: 16 residues. CDR3 nucleotide sequence: TGTGCCAGCAGCCCAGGGACAGGGTCACACACAGATACGCAGTATTTT. It translates to CASSPGTGSHTDTQYF.

In its sample, this clone was seen a few times. V is TRBV28 and J is TRBJ1-2; D is undetermined. The CDR3 covers 12 residues. The germline V gene has CDR1 MDHEN and CDR2 SYDVKM. V lost 7 bases to trimming and J lost 8 bases, with 14 bases between them. The CDR3 nucleotides are TGTGCCAGCACCCTACGGGGAGACGGCTACACCTTC. It codes for CASTLRGDGYTF.